This TCR beta chain emerged from a study of cytomegalovirus exposure and HLA in healthy donors. As for the study in general: There were roughly 120 million unique TCR beta sequences, drawn from about 200 million T cells, in an earlier analysis. Broader study findings: Looking again later, the authors saw that most CMV-associated TCR beta chains seemed HLA-restricted. As a later analysis showed, a missense DCLRE1C variant was linked to trimming of TCR beta V- and J-genes. The likely origin of a cluster of highly shared sequence variants was a sequencing artifact.

Amplification used 60 Vbeta primers and 13 Jbeta primers. TCRdb's copy holds only in-frame clones and misses some; the assay was immunoSEQ multiplex PCR. The data contain about 130,000 clones, 70% to 85% of them singletons. The CDR3 extends over 17 amino acids. V was pared by 0 bases and J by 1 base, with 13 bases between. Germline CDR1 and CDR2: SGHTS and YDEGEE. A note on this clone: The antigen is undetermined.

The J gene is TRBJ2-2, the V gene TRBV5-8, with a possible D match to TRBD1 (6 bases). The specimen was PBMCs. This receptor was obtained from a woman aged 45-60 years in good health and CMV-seronegative. In DNA form, the CDR3 reads TGTGCCAGCAGCTTGGATTCAGGGGCCGTGAACACCGGGGAGCTGTTTTTT. It codes for CASSLDSGAVNTGELFF.